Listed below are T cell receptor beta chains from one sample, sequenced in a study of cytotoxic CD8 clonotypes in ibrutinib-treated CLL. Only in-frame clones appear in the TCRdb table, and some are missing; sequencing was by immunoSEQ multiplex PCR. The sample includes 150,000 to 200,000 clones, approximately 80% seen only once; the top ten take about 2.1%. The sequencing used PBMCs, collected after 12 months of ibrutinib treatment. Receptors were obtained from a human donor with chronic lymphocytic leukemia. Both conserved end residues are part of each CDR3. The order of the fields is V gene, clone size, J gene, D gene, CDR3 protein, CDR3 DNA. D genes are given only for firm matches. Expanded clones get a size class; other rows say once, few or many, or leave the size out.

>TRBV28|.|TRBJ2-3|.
CASSSRGGSTDTQYF
TGTGCCAGCAGTTCCCGAGGGGGTAGCACAGATACGCAGTATTTT
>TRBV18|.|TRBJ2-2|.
CASSPWGITGELFF
TGTGCCAGCTCACCATGGGGCATCACCGGGGAGCTGTTTTTT
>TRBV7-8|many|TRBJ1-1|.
CASSQGSANTEAFF
TGTGCCAGCAGTCAAGGGTCCGCGAACACTGAAGCTTTCTTT
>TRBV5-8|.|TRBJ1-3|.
CASSLGRSTSGNTIYF
TGTGCCAGCAGCTTGGGGCGGTCTACCTCTGGAAACACCATATATTTT
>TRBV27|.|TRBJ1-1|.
CASSLIFDSEAFF
TGTGCCAGCAGTTTAATCTTCGACAGCGAAGCTTTCTTT
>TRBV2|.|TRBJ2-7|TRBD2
CASRVGGSYYEQYF
TGTGCCAGCCGCGTGGGGGGGTCCTACTACGAGCAGTACTTC
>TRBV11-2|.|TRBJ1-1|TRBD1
CASSSDRLNTEAFF
TGTGCCAGCAGCTCGGACAGGCTGAACACTGAAGCTTTCTTT
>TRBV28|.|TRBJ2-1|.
CASREGLNYNEQFF
TGTGCCAGCAGGGAGGGATTGAATTACAATGAGCAGTTCTTC
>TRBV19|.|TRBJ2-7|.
CASSMVPPSEQYF
TGTGCCAGTAGTATGGTCCCCCCGAGCGAGCAGTACTTC
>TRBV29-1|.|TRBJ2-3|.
CSVEPGSADTQYF
TGCAGCGTTGAGCCAGGAAGCGCAGATACGCAGTATTTT
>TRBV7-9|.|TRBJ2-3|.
CASSLNAGTLTDTQYF
TGTGCCAGCAGCTTAAATGCCGGGACTCTCACAGATACGCAGTATTTT
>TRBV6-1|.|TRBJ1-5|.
CASSERAGNQPQHF
TGTGCCAGCAGTGAAAGGGCAGGCAATCAGCCCCAGCATTTT
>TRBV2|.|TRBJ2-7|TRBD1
CASSRDRDYEQYF
TGTGCCAGCAGTCGGGACAGGGACTACGAGCAGTACTTC
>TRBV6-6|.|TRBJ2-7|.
CASSPVGGAYEQYF
TGTGCCAGCAGCCCTGTGGGAGGTGCCTACGAGCAGTACTTC
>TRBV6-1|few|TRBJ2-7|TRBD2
CASSVTPGLAPYEQYF
TGTGCCAGCAGTGTTACCCCGGGACTAGCTCCCTACGAGCAGTACTTC
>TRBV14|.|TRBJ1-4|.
CASSQVGKLFF
TGTGCCAGCAGCCAAGTCGGAAAACTGTTTTTT
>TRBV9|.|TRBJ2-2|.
CASSVHTGELFF
TGTGCCAGCAGCGTACACACCGGGGAGCTGTTTTTT
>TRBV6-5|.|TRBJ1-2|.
CASRTGPPSGYTF
TGTGCCAGCCGAACAGGGCCGCCGAGTGGCTACACCTTC
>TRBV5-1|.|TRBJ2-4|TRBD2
CASTSNPGTSGGRGKNIQYF
TGCGCCAGCACCTCCAACCCCGGGACTAGCGGGGGGAGGGGCAAAAACATTCAGTACTTC
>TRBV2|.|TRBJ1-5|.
CASVSTGGGIQPQHF
TGTGCCAGCGTCTCCACGGGGGGTGGTATCCAGCCCCAGCATTTT
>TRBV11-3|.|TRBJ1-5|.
CASSLDCGTGIIYQPQHF
TGTGCCAGCAGCTTAGATTGCGGGACCGGGATTATCTATCAGCCCCAGCATTTT
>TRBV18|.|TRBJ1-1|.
CASSPSGSGADTEAFF
TGTGCCAGCTCACCGTCGGGGTCGGGGGCGGACACTGAAGCTTTCTTT
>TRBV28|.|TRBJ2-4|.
CASSFGGAGVGSGAKNIQYF
TGTGCCAGCAGTTTTGGTGGGGCAGGGGTTGGAAGTGGAGCCAAAAACATTCAGTACTTC
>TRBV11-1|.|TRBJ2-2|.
CASSFGRILNTGELFF
TGTGCCAGCAGCTTTGGGCGCATACTGAACACCGGGGAGCTGTTTTTT
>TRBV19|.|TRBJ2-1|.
CASSIIGVVAYNEQFF
TGTGCCAGTAGTATTATCGGGGTGGTCGCCTACAATGAGCAGTTCTTC
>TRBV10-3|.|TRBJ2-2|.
CAISEIVTGELFF
TGTGCCATCAGTGAAATAGTCACCGGGGAGCTGTTTTTT
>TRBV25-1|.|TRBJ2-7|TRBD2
CASSDTSGGSLSYEQYF
TGTGCCAGCAGTGATACTAGCGGGGGCAGTCTCTCCTACGAGCAGTACTTC
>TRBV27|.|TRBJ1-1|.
CASRTQLTGNTEAFF
TGTGCCAGCAGGACCCAGCTAACAGGGAACACTGAAGCTTTCTTT
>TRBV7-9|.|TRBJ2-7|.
CASSPRFGPGRTYEQYF
TGTGCCAGCAGCCCCCGGTTTGGACCAGGCCGTACCTACGAGCAGTACTTC
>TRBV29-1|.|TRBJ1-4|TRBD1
CSAYTGVGEKLFF
TGCAGCGCATACACAGGGGTTGGTGAAAAACTGTTTTTT
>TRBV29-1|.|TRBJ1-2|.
CSALRSGLYGYTF
TGCAGCGCCCTACGTAGCGGGCTCTATGGCTACACCTTC
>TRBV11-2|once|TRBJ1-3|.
CASSSPRFNTIYF
TGTGCCAGCAGCTCCCCGAGGTTCAACACCATATATTTT
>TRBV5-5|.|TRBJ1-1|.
CASSLAAGPNTEAFF
TGTGCCAGCAGCTTGGCCGCAGGGCCGAACACTGAAGCTTTCTTT
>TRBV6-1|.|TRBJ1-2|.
CASSELKGKNYGYTF
TGTGCCAGCAGTGAATTGAAAGGGAAAAACTATGGCTACACCTTC
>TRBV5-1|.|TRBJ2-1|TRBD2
CASSFKTSFNEQFF
TGCGCCAGCAGCTTCAAGACTAGCTTCAATGAGCAGTTCTTC
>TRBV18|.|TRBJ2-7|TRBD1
CASSRTGGYEQYF
TGTGCCAGCTCACGGACAGGGGGCTACGAGCAGTACTTC
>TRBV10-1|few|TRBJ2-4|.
CASSELGTNIQYF
TGCGCCAGCAGCGAGTTAGGGACAAACATTCAGTACTTC
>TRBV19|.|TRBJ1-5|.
CASSPVVGPNQPQHF
TGTGCCAGTAGTCCGGTGGTTGGCCCTAATCAGCCCCAGCATTTT
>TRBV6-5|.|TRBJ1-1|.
CASSFGTKNTEAFF
TGTGCCAGCAGCTTCGGGACCAAAAACACTGAAGCTTTCTTT
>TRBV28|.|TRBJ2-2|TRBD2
CASSLRGLAFSKELFF
TGTGCCAGCAGTTTACGGGGACTAGCGTTTAGTAAGGAGCTGTTTTTT
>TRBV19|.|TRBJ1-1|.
CASSIPETNTEAFF
TGTGCCAGTAGTATCCCGGAGACGAACACTGAAGCTTTCTTT
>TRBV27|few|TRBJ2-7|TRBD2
CASSRAGPAYEQYF
TGTGCCAGCAGTCGAGCGGGGCCAGCCTACGAGCAGTACTTC
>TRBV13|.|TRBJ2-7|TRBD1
CASSLGGQGTYEQYF
TGTGCCAGCAGCTTAGGTGGACAGGGGACCTACGAGCAGTACTTC
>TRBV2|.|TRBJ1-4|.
CASSANGIFGATNEKLFF
TGTGCCAGCAGCGCCAACGGGATTTTCGGGGCAACTAATGAAAAACTGTTTTTT
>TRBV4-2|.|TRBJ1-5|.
CASSQDWGGDQPQHF
TGTGCCAGCAGCCAGGACTGGGGGGGGGATCAGCCCCAGCATTTT
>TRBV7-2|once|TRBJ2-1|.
CASSPRGDGREQFF
TGTGCCAGCAGCCCTAGAGGGGACGGACGCGAGCAGTTCTTC
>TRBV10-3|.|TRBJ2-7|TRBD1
CAISESRPGQGDEQYF
TGTGCCATCAGTGAGTCGAGACCGGGACAGGGGGACGAGCAGTACTTC